Sequencing of this T cell receptor (beta chain) was carried out in a study of T cell responses to AZD1222 COVID-19 vaccine. Whole-study context: Second doses were pooled across both intervals (about 4 or about 12 weeks).

The count of this clone is one. The antigen remains unidentified. At one end the junction does not follow the germline gene, possibly because of a read error. The study's findings and limits: Spike regions recognized by vaccine-associated CD4 TCRs spanned the protein, led by 160-218 and 743-854.

Sequenced by immunoSEQ multiplex PCR; TCRdb stores in-frame clones only, minus some. The sample records approximately 150,000 clones, more than 80% being singletons. The clonotype was recovered from an adult in good health. The material sequenced was peripheral blood, taken on day 0 of AZD1222 vaccination.

The CDR3 is CASFQGWTGELFF. In nucleotides, the CDR3 is TGTGCCAGCTTCCAGGGATGGACCGGTGAGCTGTTTTTT. The V call is TRBV28, the J call TRBJ2-2; D perhaps matches TRBD1 (5 bases). The CDR3 has 13 residues. The germline V gene has CDR1 MDHEN and CDR2 SYDVKM.